The rows below give T cell receptor beta chains drawn from one sample of a study of blood T cell repertoires in COVID-19. Generated by immunoSEQ multiplex PCR, the TCRdb table keeps only in-frame clones and is missing some. The data contain around 200,000 clones, around 90% of them singletons. The sequenced material came from peripheral blood. These receptors were collected from a man aged 35-49 years with acute or convalescent COVID-19. CDR3s include the opening cysteine and the closing phenylalanine or tryptophan. D genes are given only for firm matches.

J gene,V gene,D gene,CDR3 DNA,CDR3 protein
TRBJ1-2,TRBV19,.,TGTGCCAGTAGTTCACAGGGCGGCGGCTACACCTTC,CASSSQGGGYTF
TRBJ1-5,TRBV5-4,TRBD1,TGTGCCAGCAGTCGACAGGGGGCAGTGGCTCAGCCCCAGCATTTT,CASSRQGAVAQPQHF
TRBJ2-1,TRBV6-4,TRBD1,TGTGCCAGCAGTGAACGACAGGGGGGTCATGAGCAGTTCTTC,CASSERQGGHEQFF
TRBJ1-1,TRBV5-1,TRBD1,TGCGCCAGCAGCGAACAGGGGGCGGACACTGAAGCTTTCTTT,CASSEQGADTEAFF
TRBJ1-1,TRBV11-2,.,TGTGCCAGCAGCTTAGCAGGCGAGAACACTGAAGCTTTCTTT,CASSLAGENTEAFF
TRBJ2-1,TRBV9,.,TGTGCCAGCAGCGTGGGTCCGACAGGAGAGTACAATGAGCAGTTCTTC,CASSVGPTGEYNEQFF
TRBJ2-4,TRBV19,.,TGTGCCAGTACCCCCCGGCTAGGGGGAAGCAAAAACATTCAGTACTTC,CASTPRLGGSKNIQYF
TRBJ1-1,TRBV25-1,TRBD1,TGTGCCAGCACCGGACAGGGGGCCACTGAAGCTTTCTTT,CASTGQGATEAFF
TRBJ1-2,TRBV7-9,TRBD1,TGTGCCAGCAGCTTAGAGACAGGGGGCTATGGCTACACCTTC,CASSLETGGYGYTF
TRBJ2-1,TRBV7-2,TRBD2,TGTGCCAGCAGTTTCCGACACATAGCGGGGGGGCCGGGCAATGAGCAGTTCTTC,CASSFRHIAGGPGNEQFF
TRBJ2-5,TRBV11-2,.,TGTGCCAGCAGCTTAGCCGCGGCCGAGTTATGGACCCAGTACTTC,CASSLAAAELWTQYF